This T cell receptor (beta chain) was observed in a study of shared clonotypes between healthy human individuals. For the study at large: Each donor contributed plates that comprised three CD4 naive, three CD4 memory, two CD8 naive and one CD8 memory. Study results and caveats: With a handful of donors compared, around 5% of naive CD4 clonotypes were shared.

A word on this clone: Its antigen is unknown.

The CDR3 contains 16 residues. Trimming shortened V by 5 bases and J by 1 base, and 15 bases separated the two germline ends. Germline CDR1 SGHTA, CDR2 FQGNSA. Here immunoSEQ multiplex PCR was the method, and the copy in TCRdb shows in-frame clones only, minus some. This table has fewer than 1.8 million clones, around 98.5% appearing once. Material: naive CD4+ T cells sorted from blood. The sample's subset: CD45RA+ positively selected. This chain uses TRBV7-2 with TRBJ2-1; D is possibly TRBD1 or TRBD2 (5 bases each). The clonotype was recovered from a man younger than 40 in good health. Here the CDR3 reads CASSRQLGSSYNEQFF. CDR3 sequence (DNA): TGTGCCAGCAGCCGACAGCTGGGGAGTTCCTACAATGAGCAGTTCTTC. Together with reference TRBV7-2 and TRBJ2-1, the CDR3 gives the full variable domain: GAGVSQSPSNKVTEKGKDVELRCDPISGHTALYWYRQSLGQGLEFLIYFQGNSAPDKSGLPSDRFSAERTGGSVSTLTIQRTQQEDSAVYLCASSRQLGSSYNEQFFGPGTRLTVL.